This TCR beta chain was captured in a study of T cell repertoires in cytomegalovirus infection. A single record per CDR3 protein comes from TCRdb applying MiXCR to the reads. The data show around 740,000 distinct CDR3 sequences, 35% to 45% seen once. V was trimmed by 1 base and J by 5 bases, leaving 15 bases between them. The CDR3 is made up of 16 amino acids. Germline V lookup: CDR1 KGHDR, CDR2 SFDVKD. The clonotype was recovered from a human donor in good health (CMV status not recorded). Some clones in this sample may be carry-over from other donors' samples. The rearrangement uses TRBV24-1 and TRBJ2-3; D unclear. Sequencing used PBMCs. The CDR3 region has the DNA TGTGCCACCAGTGATTTCACGGAAGCGCAAAAAGATACGCAGTATTTT. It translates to CATSDFTEAQKDTQYF.